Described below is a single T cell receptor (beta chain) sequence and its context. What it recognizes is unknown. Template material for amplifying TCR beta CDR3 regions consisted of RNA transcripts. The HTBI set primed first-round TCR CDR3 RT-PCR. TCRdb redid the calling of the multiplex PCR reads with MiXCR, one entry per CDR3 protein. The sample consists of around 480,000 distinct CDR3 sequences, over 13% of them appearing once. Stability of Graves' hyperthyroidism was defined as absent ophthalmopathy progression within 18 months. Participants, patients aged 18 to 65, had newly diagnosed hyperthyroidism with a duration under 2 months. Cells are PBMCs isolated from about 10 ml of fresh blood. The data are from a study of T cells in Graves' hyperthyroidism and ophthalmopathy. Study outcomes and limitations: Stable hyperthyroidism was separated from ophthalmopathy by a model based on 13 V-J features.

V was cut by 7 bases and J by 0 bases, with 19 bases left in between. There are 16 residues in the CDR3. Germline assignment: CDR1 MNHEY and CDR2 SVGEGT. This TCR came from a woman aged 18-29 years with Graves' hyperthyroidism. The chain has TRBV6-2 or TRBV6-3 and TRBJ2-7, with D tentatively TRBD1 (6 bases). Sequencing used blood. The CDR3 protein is CASNLNRDKDSYEQYF. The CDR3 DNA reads TGTGCCAGCAACCTAAATAGGGACAAGGACTCCTACGAGCAGTACTTC.